This is a list of T cell receptor beta chains from one sample in a study of blood T cell repertoires in COVID-19. Sequenced by immunoSEQ multiplex PCR; TCRdb stores in-frame clones only, minus some. Of a few hundred thousand clones in the sample, around 86% were seen once. Sequenced sample: peripheral blood. The origin of the receptors is a man aged 50 or older with active or convalescent COVID-19. The conserved cysteine and the conserved F or W are not part of the CDR3 here. Clone size, where shown, is once, few, many, or a class for clones that have expanded.

TRBV5-1,NA,ASSLGGQAF
TRBV6-5,NA,ASSYPTGPYYGYT
TRBV6-5,once,ASRQDANYGYT
TRBV7-9,NA,ASTRFPGQPPSSYNSPLH
TRBV10-3,once,AIRAKDGQPQH
TRBV27,NA,ASSYSRTGVNEQY
TRBV6-6,few,ASRSPWAHPYGYT
TRBV29-1,NA,SVSGNTDTQY
TRBV5-1,NA,ASSLAGTSGGDEQF
TRBV19,NA,ASRLQENTEAF
TRBV5-6,NA,ASSVLRRQGVNYGYT
TRBV18,NA,ASSPALAGGGNEQY
TRBV7-2,NA,ASSPRPLSGNTIY
TRBV30,NA,AWSVKGTDTQY
TRBV27,NA,ASSFSRQGGPYEQY
TRBV6-5,NA,ASSYSRRGNTEAF
TRBV11-1,NA,ASSLYAGRSYNEQF
TRBV28,NA,ATEAGTYSYEQY
TRBV11-1,NA,ASADRGETQY
TRBV6-5,NA,ASSYKGQLGTEAF
TRBV10-1,NA,ASIPGQGQETQY
TRBV5-1,NA,ASSLGAEPSTDTQY
TRBV30,NA,AWTQTRGWGDGYT
TRBV9,NA,ASSVAGGGTEAF
TRBV7-3,NA,ASSLYRGWAGELF
TRBV7-2,few,ASSFYRTGGDEQY
TRBV6-5,NA,ASRAPGQGNEKLF
TRBV5-4,NA,ASSDDRGYSGANVLT
TRBV24-1,NA,ATSARDSEAF
TRBV6-5,once,ASSYYGQGAEQY
TRBV7-7,NA,ASSLTTGGLQETQY
TRBV18,NA,ASSPRQGASSYEQY
TRBV5-6,NA,ASSFFDRGNSPLH
TRBV6-8,once,ASSYSQTGTNLNTEAF
TRBV18,NA,ASSPSGSVNTEAF
TRBV11-2,NA,ASSPRTSGISYEQY
TRBV5-4,NA,ASSPPTHRDGEQF
TRBV28,NA,ASSRPGLGRGNTGELF
TRBV19,NA,ASSPHHDPTGRYGYT
TRBV6-1,NA,ASSEGVRNYGYT
TRBV10-1,once,ASSESAGGDTQY
TRBV15,NA,ATSRVRGGNEAF
TRBV5-5,NA,ASSLAVTSGRNQF
TRBV28,NA,ASDRVEQPQH
TRBV7-9,NA,ASSLLNQPQH
TRBV24-1,NA,ATSDFGGRSYNEQF